Listed below are T cell receptor beta chains from one sample, sequenced in a study of T cell responses to AZD1222 COVID-19 vaccine. TCRdb's table, derived via immunoSEQ multiplex PCR, lists solely in-frame clones and lacks some. The sample consists of 100,000 or so clones, 90% to 95% of them appearing once. The source material was peripheral blood, sampled on day 0 of AZD1222 vaccination. These TCRs come from an adult in good health. Each CDR3 is given with its conserved first and last residue. D genes are given only for firm matches. Clone size is not always given. Where it is, it says once, few, many or a class for expanded clones.

clone size: -; J gene: TRBJ1-1; D gene: TRBD1; V gene: TRBV5-1; CDR3 DNA: TGCGCCAGCAGCTTACAGGGGCCCAACACTGAAGCTTTCTTT; CDR3 protein: CASSLQGPNTEAFF
clone size: -; J gene: TRBJ2-7; D gene: -; V gene: TRBV11-2; CDR3 DNA: TGTGCCAGCAGCTTTCCAGGGGAAACCTACGAGCAGTACTTC; CDR3 protein: CASSFPGETYEQYF
clone size: -; J gene: TRBJ1-2; D gene: TRBD1; V gene: TRBV7-9; CDR3 DNA: TGTGCCAGCAGCCCTGTTGACAGGGCGAATGGCTACACCTTC; CDR3 protein: CASSPVDRANGYTF
clone size: -; J gene: TRBJ1-2; D gene: -; V gene: TRBV6-5; CDR3 DNA: TGTGCCAGCAGTTCCCCTGGACAGCCTCGGGGCTACACCTTC; CDR3 protein: CASSSPGQPRGYTF
clone size: -; J gene: TRBJ1-2; D gene: TRBD1; V gene: TRBV6-5; CDR3 DNA: TGTGCCAGCAGTCCCCAGGGGGCGCAGGATGGCTACACCTTC; CDR3 protein: CASSPQGAQDGYTF
clone size: -; J gene: TRBJ2-3; D gene: -; V gene: TRBV6-4; CDR3 DNA: TGTGCCAGCAGTGGCGGACAGGGAGGGACAGATACGCAGTATTTT; CDR3 protein: CASSGGQGGTDTQYF
clone size: -; J gene: TRBJ1-2; D gene: -; V gene: TRBV19; CDR3 DNA: TGTGCCAGTGGCACAGGGCTCCTCGGAGGCTACACCTTC; CDR3 protein: CASGTGLLGGYTF
clone size: -; J gene: TRBJ2-7; D gene: -; V gene: TRBV3-1/TRBV3-2; CDR3 DNA: TGTGCCAGCAGCCCTCTAGGGTACGACGAGCAGTACTTC; CDR3 protein: CASSPLGYDEQYF
clone size: once; J gene: TRBJ1-2; D gene: TRBD1; V gene: TRBV6-5; CDR3 DNA: TGTGCCAGCAGTTACGATTGGACAGGCCATGGCTACACCTTC; CDR3 protein: CASSYDWTGHGYTF
clone size: -; J gene: TRBJ2-5; D gene: -; V gene: TRBV7-9; CDR3 DNA: TGTGCCAGCAGCACGGCCCCGGAAGAGACCCAGTACTTC; CDR3 protein: CASSTAPEETQYF
clone size: -; J gene: TRBJ1-5; D gene: TRBD1; V gene: TRBV7-8; CDR3 DNA: TGTGCCAGCAGCTTAGTTTCAGGGGCAGGGGGGCCCCAGCATTTT; CDR3 protein: CASSLVSGAGGPQHF
clone size: -; J gene: TRBJ2-2; D gene: -; V gene: TRBV18; CDR3 DNA: TGTGCCAGCTCACCACCGAACCAGGGGCCGCGGGCGGGCACCGGGGAGCTGTTTTTT; CDR3 protein: CASSPPNQGPRAGTGELFF
clone size: medium-sized; J gene: TRBJ2-3; D gene: -; V gene: TRBV5-1; CDR3 DNA: TGCGCCAGCAGCTTGGATACAGATACGCAGTATTTT; CDR3 protein: CASSLDTDTQYF
clone size: -; J gene: TRBJ2-3; D gene: TRBD2; V gene: TRBV5-1; CDR3 DNA: TGCGCCAGCAGCTTGGGGGGAGCGGGACCTTACACAGATACGCAGTATTTT; CDR3 protein: CASSLGGAGPYTDTQYF
clone size: -; J gene: TRBJ1-4; D gene: -; V gene: TRBV5-1; CDR3 DNA: TGCGCCAGCGGTACGGGACTCTCCGGAGGGGAAAAACTGTTTTTT; CDR3 protein: CASGTGLSGGEKLFF
clone size: -; J gene: TRBJ1-2; D gene: -; V gene: TRBV30; CDR3 DNA: TGTGCCATCTCGCCGTCTACCCGTACTAGAGGCTACACCTTC; CDR3 protein: CAISPSTRTRGYTF
clone size: -; J gene: TRBJ2-3; D gene: TRBD1; V gene: TRBV18; CDR3 DNA: TGTGCCAGCTCACCATTGACCGGGACAGGGGACACAGATACGCAGTATTTT; CDR3 protein: CASSPLTGTGDTDTQYF
clone size: -; J gene: TRBJ1-6; D gene: -; V gene: TRBV28; CDR3 DNA: TGTGCCAGCAGTTCACTCACGGCCTGGGATTCACCCCTCCACTTT; CDR3 protein: CASSSLTAWDSPLHF
clone size: few; J gene: TRBJ1-3; D gene: -; V gene: TRBV7-2; CDR3 DNA: TGTGCCAGCAGCTTAGAGGTGGCCAGCTCGGTCGACACCATATATTTT; CDR3 protein: CASSLEVASSVDTIYF
clone size: -; J gene: TRBJ1-1; D gene: TRBD1; V gene: TRBV6-2/TRBV6-3; CDR3 DNA: TGTGCCAGCAGTTACGCGGACAGGGGATTGTCTGAAGCTTTCTTT; CDR3 protein: CASSYADRGLSEAFF
clone size: -; J gene: TRBJ2-7; D gene: -; V gene: TRBV7-9; CDR3 DNA: TGTGCCAGCAGCTTCCGGGACGGTAACAATTTGGACTTC; CDR3 protein: CASSFRDGNNLDF
clone size: -; J gene: TRBJ1-2; D gene: TRBD1; V gene: TRBV3-1/TRBV3-2; CDR3 DNA: TGTGCCAGCAGCCAAGTGTCCGGACAGGGCTATGGCTACACCTTC; CDR3 protein: CASSQVSGQGYGYTF
clone size: -; J gene: TRBJ2-5; D gene: TRBD2; V gene: TRBV7-6; CDR3 DNA: TGTGCCAGCAGCGGAACTAGCGGGACATTAGAGACCCAGTACTTC; CDR3 protein: CASSGTSGTLETQYF
clone size: few; J gene: TRBJ2-7; D gene: TRBD2; V gene: TRBV28; CDR3 DNA: TGTGCCAGCAGTGTACTGGCGGGAGAAAGCCACGAGCAGTACTTC; CDR3 protein: CASSVLAGESHEQYF
clone size: -; J gene: TRBJ2-7; D gene: -; V gene: TRBV7-6; CDR3 DNA: TGTGCCAGCAGCCGAGGGGCGGGCGACGAGCAGTACTTC; CDR3 protein: CASSRGAGDEQYF
clone size: -; J gene: TRBJ1-2; D gene: TRBD1; V gene: TRBV3-1/TRBV3-2; CDR3 DNA: TGTGCCAGCAGCCAAGTGTTTGGGACAGGGGAAGGGGGCTACACCTTC; CDR3 protein: CASSQVFGTGEGGYTF